This T cell receptor (beta chain) stems from a study of blood T cell repertoires in COVID-19 (dated by TCRdb to between 2020 and 2021). Study-level background: The collaborator samples originated in the United States, Italy and Spain and spanned the acute and convalescent phases of COVID-19. The prospective study material was composed of cDNA or gDNA derived from T cells, B-cell-depleted T cells, or PBMCs. Deeply sampled blood TCRbeta repertoires from subjects exposed to, actively infected with, or recovered from COVID-19 were included in the dataset. A freely available public database, intended as a resource for researchers studying the immune response to SARS-CoV-2, is where the repertoires were released. Samples came from the ongoing ImmuneRACE study (first 160 participants) plus 1,254 subjects from 6 global collaborators. Sample metadata almost always included a de-identified subject ID, COVID-19 status, age in years and sex. HLA class I and class II types, where available, came from metadata supplied by the sample provider rather than from assay-based typing. Summary of the overall study and its limitations: How much clinical and demographic metadata was included differed by source and by participant, and the metadata was provided uncurated.

Whole blood was collected in K2EDTA tubes by collaborating institutions according to the institutions' own protocols. Collaborator samples were shipped for TCRbeta analysis as frozen whole blood, isolated PBMCs, or DNA extracted from either sample type. CDR1 and CDR2 are read off the germline V gene as MNHEY and SVGAGI. At the junction V is shortened by 6 bases and J by 5 bases, with 16 bases in between. From its cysteine to its phenylalanine, the CDR3 spans 14 amino acids. Kept here is only the CDR3 DNA, which spans 42 bases and is read in frame from base 1. TCRbeta CDR3 regions were amplified from genomic DNA using the immunoSEQ Assay, a bias-controlled multiplex PCR. The paper's data handling went like this. The number of nucleated cells in each sample was estimated from the amplification of reference gene primers within the assay. To quantify the absolute abundance of each unique TCRbeta CDR3 rearrangement, sequence reads were collapsed and filtered. For each sample, productive Simpson clonality was calculated as the square root of Simpson's diversity index across productive rearrangements. Entries here come from immuneACCESS through TCRdb and include only in-frame sequences with V and J called. Some clones fail to appear in such tables; in the studies checked, an unresolved V gene covers under half of the shortfall, and the cause of the remainder is unknown. Clone size and the V and J calls come from that table; the DNA yielded D and trimming. Recorded for this sample are 85,000 to 90,000 clones; roughly four fifths of them occurred a single time. Of the sample, more than 1% is held by the ten largest clones.

Comment on this clone: The antigen it recognizes is unknown. No clone much larger than this one lies a single base away; base qualities are absent.

The V and J segments used are TRBV6-5 and TRBJ1-2; no confident D gene assignment can be made. Sequencing was carried out using peripheral blood. The clonotype was recovered from a woman of 80 years or more with acute or convalescent COVID-19. The CDR3 sequence is CASSAPWGGYGYTF. The nucleotides read TGTGCCAGCAGCGCACCGTGGGGAGGGTATGGCTACACCTTC.